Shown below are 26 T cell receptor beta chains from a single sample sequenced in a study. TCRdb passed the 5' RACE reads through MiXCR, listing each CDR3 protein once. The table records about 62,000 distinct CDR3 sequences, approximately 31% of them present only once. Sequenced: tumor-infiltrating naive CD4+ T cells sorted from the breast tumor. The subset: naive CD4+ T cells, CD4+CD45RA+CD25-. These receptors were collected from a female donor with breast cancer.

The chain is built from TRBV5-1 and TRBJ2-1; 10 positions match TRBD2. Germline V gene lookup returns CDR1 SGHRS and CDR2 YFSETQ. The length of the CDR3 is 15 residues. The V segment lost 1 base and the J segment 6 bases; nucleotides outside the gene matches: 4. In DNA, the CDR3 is TGCGCCAGCAGCTTGACGGGACTAGCGAGCAATGAGCAGTTCTTC. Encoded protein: CASSLTGLASNEQFF.

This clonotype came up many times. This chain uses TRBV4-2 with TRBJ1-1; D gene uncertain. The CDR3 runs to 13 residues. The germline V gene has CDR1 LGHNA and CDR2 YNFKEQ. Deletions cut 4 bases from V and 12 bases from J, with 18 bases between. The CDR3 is CASSPAPVGITFF. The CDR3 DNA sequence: TGTGCCAGCAGCCCAGCTCCGGTGGGGATAACTTTCTTT.

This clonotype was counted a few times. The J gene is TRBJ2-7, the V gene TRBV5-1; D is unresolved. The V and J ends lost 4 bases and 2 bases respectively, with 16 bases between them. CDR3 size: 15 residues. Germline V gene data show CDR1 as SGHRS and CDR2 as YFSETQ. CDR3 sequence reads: CASSPRGGAAYEQYF. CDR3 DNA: TGCGCCAGCAGCCCCCGCGGCGGCGCCGCCTACGAGCAGTACTTC.

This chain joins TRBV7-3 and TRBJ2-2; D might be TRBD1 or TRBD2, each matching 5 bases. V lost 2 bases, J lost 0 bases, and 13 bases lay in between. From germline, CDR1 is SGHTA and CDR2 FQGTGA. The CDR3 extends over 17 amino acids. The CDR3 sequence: CASSLAARGPNTGELFF. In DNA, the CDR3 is TGTGCCAGCAGCTTAGCAGCCCGGGGCCCGAACACCGGGGAGCTGTTTTTT.

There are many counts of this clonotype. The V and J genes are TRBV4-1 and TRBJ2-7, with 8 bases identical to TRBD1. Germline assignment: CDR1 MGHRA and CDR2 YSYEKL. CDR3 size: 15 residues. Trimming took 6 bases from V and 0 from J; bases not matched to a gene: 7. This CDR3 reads CASRLGTGGSYEQYF. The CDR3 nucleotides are TGCGCCAGCAGGCTGGGAACAGGGGGCTCCTACGAGCAGTACTTC.

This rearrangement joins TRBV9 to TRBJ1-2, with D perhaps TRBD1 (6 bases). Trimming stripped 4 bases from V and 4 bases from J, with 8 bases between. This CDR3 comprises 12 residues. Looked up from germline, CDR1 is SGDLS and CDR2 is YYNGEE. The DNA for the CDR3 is TGTGCCAGCAGCTCGGGGGCCTATGGCTACACCTTC. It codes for CASSSGAYGYTF.

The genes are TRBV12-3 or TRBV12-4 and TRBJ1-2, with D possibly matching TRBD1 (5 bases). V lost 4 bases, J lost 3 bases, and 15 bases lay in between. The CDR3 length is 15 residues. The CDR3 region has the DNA TGTGCCAGCAGTTGGGGGAGGAGGCCACACTATGGCTACACCTTC. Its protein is CASSWGRRPHYGYTF.

Written as DNA, the CDR3 is TGTGCCAGCAGTTTCCTCGTACAGGGGGCGCGGGATGGCTACACCTTC. Its translation is CASSFLVQGARDGYTF. This chain uses TRBV28 with TRBJ1-2, with 9 bases lining up with TRBD1. The CDR3 contains 16 residues. Germline lookup yields CDR1 MDHEN and CDR2 SYDVKM. V shed 3 bases and J 6 bases; nucleotides not matched to a gene: 11.

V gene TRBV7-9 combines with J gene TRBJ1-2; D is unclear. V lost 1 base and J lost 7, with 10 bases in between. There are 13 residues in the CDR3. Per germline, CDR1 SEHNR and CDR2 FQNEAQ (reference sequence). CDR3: CASSLVTVGGYTF. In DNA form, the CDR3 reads TGTGCCAGCAGCTTAGTCACAGTAGGTGGCTACACCTTC.

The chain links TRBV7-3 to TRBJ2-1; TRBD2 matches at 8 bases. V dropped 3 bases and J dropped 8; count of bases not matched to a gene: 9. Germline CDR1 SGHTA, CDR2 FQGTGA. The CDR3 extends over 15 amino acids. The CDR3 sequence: CASSLSASGFDEQFF. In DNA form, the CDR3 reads TGTGCCAGCAGCTTGTCGGCTAGCGGGTTTGATGAGCAGTTCTTC.

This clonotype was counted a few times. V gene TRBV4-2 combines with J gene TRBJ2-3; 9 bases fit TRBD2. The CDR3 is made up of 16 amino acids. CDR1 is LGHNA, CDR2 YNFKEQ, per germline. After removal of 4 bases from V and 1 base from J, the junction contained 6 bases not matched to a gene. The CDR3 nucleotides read TGTGCCAGCAGCCGGTTAGCGGGAGTTCGCACAGATACGCAGTATTTT. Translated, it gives CASSRLAGVRTDTQYF.

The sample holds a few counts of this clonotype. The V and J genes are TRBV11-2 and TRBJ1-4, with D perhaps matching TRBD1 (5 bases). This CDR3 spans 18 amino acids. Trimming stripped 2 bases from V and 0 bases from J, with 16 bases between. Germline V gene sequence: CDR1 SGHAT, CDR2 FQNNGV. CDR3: CASSLMKGRRATNEKLFF. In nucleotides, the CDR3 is TGTGCCAGCAGCTTAATGAAGGGGCGGAGGGCAACTAATGAAAAACTGTTTTTT.

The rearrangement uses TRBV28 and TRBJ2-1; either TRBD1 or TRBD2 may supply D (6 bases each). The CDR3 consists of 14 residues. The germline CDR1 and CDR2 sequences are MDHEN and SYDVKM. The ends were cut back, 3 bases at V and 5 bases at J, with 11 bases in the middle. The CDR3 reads CASSLGGVNNEQFF. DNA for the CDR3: TGTGCCAGCAGTTTGGGGGGCGTAAACAATGAGCAGTTCTTC.

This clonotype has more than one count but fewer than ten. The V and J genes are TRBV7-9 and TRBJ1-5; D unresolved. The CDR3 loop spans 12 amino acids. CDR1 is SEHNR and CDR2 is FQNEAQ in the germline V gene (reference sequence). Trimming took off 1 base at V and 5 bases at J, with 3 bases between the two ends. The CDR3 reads CASSLGDQPQHF. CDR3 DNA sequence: TGTGCCAGCAGCTTAGGCGATCAGCCCCAGCATTTT.

The DNA of the CDR3 is TGTGCCAGCAGTGAAAGGGGACTAGCGGGGCCCTCCTACAATGAGCAGTTCTTC. It translates to CASSERGLAGPSYNEQFF. The rearrangement joins TRBV6-1 to TRBJ2-1, with 13 positions matching TRBD2. V was pared by 2 bases and J by 0 bases, with 4 bases of the junction left unmatched. From germline, CDR1 is MNHNS and CDR2 SASEGT. The CDR3 has 18 residues.

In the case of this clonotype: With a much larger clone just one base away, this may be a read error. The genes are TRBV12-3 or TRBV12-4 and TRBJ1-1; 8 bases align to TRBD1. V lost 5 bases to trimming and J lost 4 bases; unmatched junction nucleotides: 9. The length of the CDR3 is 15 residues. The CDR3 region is CASSPSGQETTEAFF. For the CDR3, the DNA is TGTGCCAGCAGTCCCTCGGGACAGGAAACCACTGAAGCTTTCTTT.

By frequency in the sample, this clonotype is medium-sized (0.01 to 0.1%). The CDR3 region is CASSEGGTEAFF. In DNA form, the CDR3 reads TGTGCCAGCAGCGAAGGAGGCACTGAAGCTTTCTTT. The chain is built from TRBV9 and TRBJ1-1; D unclear. The ends were cut back, 3 bases at V and 4 bases at J, with 7 bases in the middle. The CDR3 consists of 12 residues. Germline lookup yields CDR1 SGDLS and CDR2 YYNGEE.

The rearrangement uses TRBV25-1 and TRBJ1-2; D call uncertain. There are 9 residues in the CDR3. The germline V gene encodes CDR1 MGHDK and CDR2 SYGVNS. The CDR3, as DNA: TGTAATTTTAACTATGGCTACACCTTC. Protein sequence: CNFNYGYTF.

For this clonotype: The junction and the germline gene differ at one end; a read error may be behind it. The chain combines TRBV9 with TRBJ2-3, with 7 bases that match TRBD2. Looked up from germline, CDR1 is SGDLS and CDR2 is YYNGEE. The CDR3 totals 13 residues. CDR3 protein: CASGDFSTDTQYF. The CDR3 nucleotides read TGCGCCAGCGGGGACTTTAGCACAGATACGCAGTATTTT. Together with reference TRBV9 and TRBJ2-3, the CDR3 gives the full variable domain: DSGVTQTPKHLITATGQRVTLRCSPRSGDLSVYWYQQSLDQGLQFLIQYYNGEERAKGNILERFSAQQFPDLHSELNLSSLELGDSALYFCASGDFSTDTQYFGPGTRLTVL.

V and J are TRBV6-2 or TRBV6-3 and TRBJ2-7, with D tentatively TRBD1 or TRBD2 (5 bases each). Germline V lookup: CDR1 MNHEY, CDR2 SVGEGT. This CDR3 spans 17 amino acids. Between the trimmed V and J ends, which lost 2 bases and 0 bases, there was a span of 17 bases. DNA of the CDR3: TGTGCCAGCAGTTACGGGGGTCGGCTACTTCGCTCCTACGAGCAGTACTTC. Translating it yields CASSYGGRLLRSYEQYF.

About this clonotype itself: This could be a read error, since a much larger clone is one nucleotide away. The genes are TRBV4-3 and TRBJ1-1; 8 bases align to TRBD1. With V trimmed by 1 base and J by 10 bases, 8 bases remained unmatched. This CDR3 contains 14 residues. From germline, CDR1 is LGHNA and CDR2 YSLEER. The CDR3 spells CASSQGVGQGRAFF. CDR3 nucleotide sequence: TGCGCCAGCAGCCAAGGGGTCGGACAGGGTCGAGCTTTCTTT.

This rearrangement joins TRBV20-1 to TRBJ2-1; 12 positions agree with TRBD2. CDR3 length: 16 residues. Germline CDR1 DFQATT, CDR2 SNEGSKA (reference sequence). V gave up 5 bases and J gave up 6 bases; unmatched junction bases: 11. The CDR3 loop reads CSASIQLAGGLNEQFF. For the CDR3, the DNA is TGCAGTGCTTCTATCCAACTAGCGGGAGGACTCAATGAGCAGTTCTTC.

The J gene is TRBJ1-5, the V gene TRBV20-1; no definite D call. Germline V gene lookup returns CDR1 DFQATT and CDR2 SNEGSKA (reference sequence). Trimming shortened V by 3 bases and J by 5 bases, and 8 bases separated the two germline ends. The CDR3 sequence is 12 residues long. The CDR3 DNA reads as TGCAGTGCTAGCTTCGGAGATCAGCCCCAGCATTTT. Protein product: CSASFGDQPQHF.

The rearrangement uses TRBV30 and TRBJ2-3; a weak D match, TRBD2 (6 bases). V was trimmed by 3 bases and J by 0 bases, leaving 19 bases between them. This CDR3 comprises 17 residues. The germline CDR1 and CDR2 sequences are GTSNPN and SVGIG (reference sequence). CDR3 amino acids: CAWSPGSDYPSTDTQYF. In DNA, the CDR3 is TGTGCCTGGAGCCCGGGATCGGACTACCCAAGCACAGATACGCAGTATTTT.

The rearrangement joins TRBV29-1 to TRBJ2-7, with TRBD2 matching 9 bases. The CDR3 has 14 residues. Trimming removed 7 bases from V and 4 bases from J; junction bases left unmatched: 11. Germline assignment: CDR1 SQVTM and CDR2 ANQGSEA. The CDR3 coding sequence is TGCAGCGCCAAGACCGGGACTAGCATTTACGAGCAGTACTTC. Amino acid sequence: CSAKTGTSIYEQYF.

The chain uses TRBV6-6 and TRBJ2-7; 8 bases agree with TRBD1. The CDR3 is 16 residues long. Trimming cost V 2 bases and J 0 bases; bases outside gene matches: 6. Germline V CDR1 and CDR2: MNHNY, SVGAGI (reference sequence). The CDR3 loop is CASSYDRTGTSYEQYF. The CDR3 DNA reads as TGTGCCAGCAGTTACGACAGGACAGGGACCTCCTACGAGCAGTACTTC.